This entry is about one T cell receptor (beta chain). The antigen is undetermined. This record belongs to a study of cytomegalovirus exposure and HLA in healthy donors. The CDR3 totals 14 residues. Trimming shortened V by 4 bases and J by 3 bases, and 14 bases separated the two germline ends. CDR1 and CDR2 (germline): SGHDT, YYEEEE. The donors belonged to the roughly 110-subject validation cohort, separate from the roughly 600-subject first cohort. Study-level findings and limits: Cytomegalovirus-associated TCR beta chains were listed, numbering 164. Subsequent analysis of the 100 to 150 validation repertoires found a tendency for first-cohort TCR clusters to co-occur. The authors confirmed in vitro that a few CMV-associated chains were specific for CMV antigens.

Assay: immunoSEQ multiplex PCR; the TCRdb copy retains only in-frame clones and omits some. The top ten clones hold about 6% of a sample with over 100,000 clones, roughly 90% of them seen once. J is TRBJ2-7 and V is TRBV5-6; D gene unclear. The receptor comes from a woman aged 18 to 35 in good health and CMV-seropositive. Material for sequencing was PBMCs. The CDR3 DNA is TGTGCCAGCAGCCTGCTGCTTCGAGGCTACGAGCAGTACTTC. This gives the protein CASSLLLRGYEQYF. Filled out from reference TRBV5-6 and TRBJ2-7, the complete variable domain reads DAGVTQSPTHLIKTRGQQVTLRCSPKSGHDTVSWYQQALGQGPQFIFQYYEEEERQRGNFPDRFSGHQFPNYSSELNVNALLLGDSALYLCASSLLLRGYEQYFGPGTRLTVT.